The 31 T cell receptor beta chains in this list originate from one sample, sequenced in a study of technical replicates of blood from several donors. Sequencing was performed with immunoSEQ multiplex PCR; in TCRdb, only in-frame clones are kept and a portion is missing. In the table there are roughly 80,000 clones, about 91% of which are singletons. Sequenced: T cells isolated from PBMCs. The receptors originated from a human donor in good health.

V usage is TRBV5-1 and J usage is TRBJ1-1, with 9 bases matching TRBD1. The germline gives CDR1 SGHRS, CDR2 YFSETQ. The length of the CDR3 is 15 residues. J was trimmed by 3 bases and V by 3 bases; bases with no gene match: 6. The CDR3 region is CASSSPGQGYTEAFF. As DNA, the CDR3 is TGCGCCAGCAGCTCACCGGGACAGGGCTACACTGAAGCTTTCTTT.

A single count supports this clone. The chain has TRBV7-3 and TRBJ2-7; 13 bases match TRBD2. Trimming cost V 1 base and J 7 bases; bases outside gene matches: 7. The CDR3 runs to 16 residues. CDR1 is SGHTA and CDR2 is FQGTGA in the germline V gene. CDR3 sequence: CASSLIGTSGVDEQYF. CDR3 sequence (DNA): TGTGCCAGCAGCTTAATCGGGACTAGCGGGGTTGATGAGCAGTACTTC.

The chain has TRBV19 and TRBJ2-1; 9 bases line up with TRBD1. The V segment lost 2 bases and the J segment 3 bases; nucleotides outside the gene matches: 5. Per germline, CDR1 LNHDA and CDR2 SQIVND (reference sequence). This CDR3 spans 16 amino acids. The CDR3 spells CASSIKTGGFYNEQFF. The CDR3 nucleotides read TGTGCCAGTAGTATAAAGACAGGGGGTTTCTACAATGAGCAGTTCTTC.

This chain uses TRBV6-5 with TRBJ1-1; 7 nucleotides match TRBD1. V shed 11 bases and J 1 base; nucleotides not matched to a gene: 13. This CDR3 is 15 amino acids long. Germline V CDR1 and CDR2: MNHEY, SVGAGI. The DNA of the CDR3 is TGTGCCGCCCAAAGGGACAGCATCCCGAACACTGAAGCTTTCTTT. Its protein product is CAAQRDSIPNTEAFF.

CDR3 nucleotide sequence: TGCGCCAGCAGCTTGGGGGCAGGGGGGAAGTATGGCTACACCTTC. As protein: CASSLGAGGKYGYTF. The chain recombines TRBV5-1 with TRBJ1-2, with 7 bases lining up with TRBD1. Germline CDR1 reads SGHRS; CDR2 reads YFSETQ. The CDR3 sequence is 15 residues long. J was trimmed by 5 bases and V by 0 bases; bases with no gene match: 7. Full variable domain (outside the CDR3, taken from reference TRBV5-1 and TRBJ1-2): KAGVTQTPRYLIKTRGQQVTLSCSPISGHRSVSWYQQTPGQGLQFLFEYFSETQRNKGNFPGRFSGRQFSNSRSEMNVSTLELGDSALYLCASSLGAGGKYGYTFGSGTRLTVV.

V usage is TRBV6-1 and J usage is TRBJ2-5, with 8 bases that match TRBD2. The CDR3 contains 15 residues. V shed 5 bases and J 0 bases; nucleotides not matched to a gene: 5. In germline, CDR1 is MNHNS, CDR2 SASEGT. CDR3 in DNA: TGTGCCAGCAGTCCAGCGGGAGCTTACCAAGAGACCCAGTACTTC. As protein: CASSPAGAYQETQYF.

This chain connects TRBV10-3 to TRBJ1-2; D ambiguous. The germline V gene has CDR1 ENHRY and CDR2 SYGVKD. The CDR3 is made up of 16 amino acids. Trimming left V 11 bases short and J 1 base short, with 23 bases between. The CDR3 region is CAAGVTGKPLNYGYTF. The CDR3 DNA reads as TGTGCCGCGGGTGTCACTGGGAAGCCCCTTAACTATGGCTACACCTTC.

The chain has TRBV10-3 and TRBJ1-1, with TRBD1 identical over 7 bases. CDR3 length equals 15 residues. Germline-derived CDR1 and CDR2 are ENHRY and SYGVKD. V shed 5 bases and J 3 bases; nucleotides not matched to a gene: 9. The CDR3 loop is CAISSTTGQYTEAFF. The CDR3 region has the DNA TGTGCCATCAGTTCGACGACAGGGCAGTACACTGAAGCTTTCTTT.

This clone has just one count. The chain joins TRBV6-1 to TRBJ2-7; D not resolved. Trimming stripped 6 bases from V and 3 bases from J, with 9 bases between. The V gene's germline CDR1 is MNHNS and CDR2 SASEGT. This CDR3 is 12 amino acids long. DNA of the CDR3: TGTGCCAGCAGCCTTCAGCGCTACGAGCAGTACTTC. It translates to CASSLQRYEQYF.

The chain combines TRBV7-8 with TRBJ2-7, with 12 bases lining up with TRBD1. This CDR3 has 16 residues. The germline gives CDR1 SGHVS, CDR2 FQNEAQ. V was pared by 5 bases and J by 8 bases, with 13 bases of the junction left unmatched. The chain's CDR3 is CASSRGRDRGLEKQYF. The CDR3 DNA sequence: TGTGCCAGCAGCCGAGGGCGGGACAGGGGGCTGGAGAAGCAGTACTTC.

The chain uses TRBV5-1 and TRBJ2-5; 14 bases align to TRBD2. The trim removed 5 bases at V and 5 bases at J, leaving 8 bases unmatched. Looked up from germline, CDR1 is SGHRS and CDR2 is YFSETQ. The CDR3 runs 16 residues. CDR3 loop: CASSPGTSGSSETQYF. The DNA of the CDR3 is TGCGCCAGCAGTCCCGGGACTAGCGGGAGCAGTGAGACCCAGTACTTC.

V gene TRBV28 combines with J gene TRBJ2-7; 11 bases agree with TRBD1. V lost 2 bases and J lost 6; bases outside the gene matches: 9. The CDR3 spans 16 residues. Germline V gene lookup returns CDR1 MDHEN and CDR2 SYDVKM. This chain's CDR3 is CASSLGGDRGFFEQYF. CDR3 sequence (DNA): TGTGCCAGCAGTTTAGGCGGGGACAGGGGGTTCTTCGAGCAGTACTTC.

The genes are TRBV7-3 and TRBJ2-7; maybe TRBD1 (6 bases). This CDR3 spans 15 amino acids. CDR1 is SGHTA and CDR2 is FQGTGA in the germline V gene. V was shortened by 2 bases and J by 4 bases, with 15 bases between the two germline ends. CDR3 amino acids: CASSLGGDSRYEQYF. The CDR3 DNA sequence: TGTGCCAGCAGCTTAGGGGGCGACAGTCGGTACGAGCAGTACTTC.

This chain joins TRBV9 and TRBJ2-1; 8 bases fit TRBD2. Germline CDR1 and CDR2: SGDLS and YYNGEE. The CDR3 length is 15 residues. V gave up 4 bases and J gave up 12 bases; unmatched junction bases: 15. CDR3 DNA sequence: TGTGCCAGCAGCCCCCGACTAGCGAGAAGCGGGGTGCAGTTCTTC. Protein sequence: CASSPRLARSGVQFF.

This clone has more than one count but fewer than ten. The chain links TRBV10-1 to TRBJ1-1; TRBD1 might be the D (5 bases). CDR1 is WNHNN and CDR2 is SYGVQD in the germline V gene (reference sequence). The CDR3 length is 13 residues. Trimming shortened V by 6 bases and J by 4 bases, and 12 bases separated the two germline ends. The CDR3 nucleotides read TGCGCCAGCAGGGCAACAAGGGGCACTGAAGCTTTCTTT. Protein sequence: CASRATRGTEAFF.

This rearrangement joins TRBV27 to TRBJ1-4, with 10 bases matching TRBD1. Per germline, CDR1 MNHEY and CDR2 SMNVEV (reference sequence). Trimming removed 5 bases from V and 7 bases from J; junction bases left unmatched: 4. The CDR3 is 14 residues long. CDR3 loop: CASSPRDRGEKLFF. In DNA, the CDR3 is TGTGCCAGCAGTCCCCGGGACAGGGGTGAAAAACTGTTTTTT.

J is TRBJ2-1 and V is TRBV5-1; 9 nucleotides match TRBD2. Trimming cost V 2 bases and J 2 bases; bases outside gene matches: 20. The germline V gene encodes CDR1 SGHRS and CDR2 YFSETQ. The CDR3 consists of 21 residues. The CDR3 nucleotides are TGCGCCAGCAGCTTCCCTAGCCTGCCTAGCGGGGCGGGGGATCCCTACAATGAGCAGTTCTTC. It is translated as CASSFPSLPSGAGDPYNEQFF.

The CDR3 region is CASSHRGNTEAFF. CDR3 sequence (DNA): TGTGCCAGTAGTCATCGCGGGAACACTGAAGCTTTCTTT. The rearrangement joins TRBV19 to TRBJ1-1; no definite D call. The V end lost 5 bases, the J end lost 1 base, and 8 bases lay between the germline ends. Per germline, CDR1 LNHDA and CDR2 SQIVND (reference sequence). The CDR3 extends over 13 amino acids.

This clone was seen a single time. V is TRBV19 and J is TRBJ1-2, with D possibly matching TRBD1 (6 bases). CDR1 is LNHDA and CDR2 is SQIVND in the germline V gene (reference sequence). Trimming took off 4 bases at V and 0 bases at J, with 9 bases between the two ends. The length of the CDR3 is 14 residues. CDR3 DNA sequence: TGTGCCAGTAGTACCGACAGGTCTAACTATGGCTACACCTTC. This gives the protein CASSTDRSNYGYTF.

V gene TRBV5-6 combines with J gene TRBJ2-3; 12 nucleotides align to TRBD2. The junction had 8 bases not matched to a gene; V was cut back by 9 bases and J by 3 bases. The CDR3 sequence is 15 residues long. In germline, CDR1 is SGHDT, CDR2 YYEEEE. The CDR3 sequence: CATNLLAGGTDTQYF. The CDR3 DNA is TGTGCCACCAACTTGCTAGCGGGAGGGACAGATACGCAGTATTTT.

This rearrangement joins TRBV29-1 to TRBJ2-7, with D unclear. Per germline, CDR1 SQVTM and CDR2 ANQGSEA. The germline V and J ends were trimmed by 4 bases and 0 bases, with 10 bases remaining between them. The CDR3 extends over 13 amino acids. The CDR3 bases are TGCAGCGTTGGTCTACCTAACTCCTACGAGCAGTACTTC. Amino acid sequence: CSVGLPNSYEQYF.

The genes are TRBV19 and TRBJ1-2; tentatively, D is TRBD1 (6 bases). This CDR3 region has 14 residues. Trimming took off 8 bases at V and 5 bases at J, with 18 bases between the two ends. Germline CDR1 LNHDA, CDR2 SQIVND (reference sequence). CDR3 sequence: CASDRGRGWYGYTF. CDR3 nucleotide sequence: TGTGCCAGTGACCGGGGCAGGGGATGGTATGGCTACACCTTC.

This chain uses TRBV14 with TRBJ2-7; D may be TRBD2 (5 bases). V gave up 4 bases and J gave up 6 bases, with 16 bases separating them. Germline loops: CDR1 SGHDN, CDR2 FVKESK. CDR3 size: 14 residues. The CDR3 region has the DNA TGTGCCAGCAGCCCTACTAGGGCCTTGGTCGAGCAGTACTTC. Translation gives CASSPTRALVEQYF.

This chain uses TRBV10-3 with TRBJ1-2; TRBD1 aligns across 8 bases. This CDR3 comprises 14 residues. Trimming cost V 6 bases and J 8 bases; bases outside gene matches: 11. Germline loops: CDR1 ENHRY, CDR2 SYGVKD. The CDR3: CAISDGQGSDGYTF. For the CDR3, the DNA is TGTGCCATCAGCGACGGACAGGGCTCGGACGGCTACACCTTC.

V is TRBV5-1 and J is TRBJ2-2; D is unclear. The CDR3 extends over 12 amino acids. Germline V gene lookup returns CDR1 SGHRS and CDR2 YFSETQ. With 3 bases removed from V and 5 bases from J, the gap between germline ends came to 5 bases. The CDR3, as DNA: TGCGCCAGCAGCTCCCCTACCGGGGAGCTGTTTTTT. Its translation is CASSSPTGELFF.

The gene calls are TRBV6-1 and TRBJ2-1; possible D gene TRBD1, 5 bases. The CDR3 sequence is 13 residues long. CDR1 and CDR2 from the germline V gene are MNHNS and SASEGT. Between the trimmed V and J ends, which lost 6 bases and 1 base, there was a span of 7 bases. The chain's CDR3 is CASSRVSYNEQFF. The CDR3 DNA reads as TGTGCCAGCAGCAGGGTTTCCTACAATGAGCAGTTCTTC.

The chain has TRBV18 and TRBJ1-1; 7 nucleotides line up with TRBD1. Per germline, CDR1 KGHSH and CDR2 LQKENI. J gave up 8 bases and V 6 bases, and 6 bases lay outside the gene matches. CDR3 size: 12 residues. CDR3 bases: TGTGCCAGCTCCCAGGGGACAGAGGAAGCTTTCTTT. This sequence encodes CASSQGTEEAFF.

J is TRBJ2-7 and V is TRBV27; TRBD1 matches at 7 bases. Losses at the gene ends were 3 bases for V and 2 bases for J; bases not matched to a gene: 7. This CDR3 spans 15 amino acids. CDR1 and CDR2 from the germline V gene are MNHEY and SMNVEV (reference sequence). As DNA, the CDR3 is TGTGCCAGCAGTTTTGGGGGACAGCCCACCTACGAGCAGTACTTC. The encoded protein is CASSFGGQPTYEQYF.

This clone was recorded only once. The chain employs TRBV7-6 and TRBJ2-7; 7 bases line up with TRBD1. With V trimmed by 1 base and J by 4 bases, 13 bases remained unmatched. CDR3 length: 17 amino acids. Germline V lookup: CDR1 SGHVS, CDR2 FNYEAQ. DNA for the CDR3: TGTGCCAGCAGCTTAGAGGAAACGGGACAGAGGGGATACGAGCAGTACTTC. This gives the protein CASSLEETGQRGYEQYF.

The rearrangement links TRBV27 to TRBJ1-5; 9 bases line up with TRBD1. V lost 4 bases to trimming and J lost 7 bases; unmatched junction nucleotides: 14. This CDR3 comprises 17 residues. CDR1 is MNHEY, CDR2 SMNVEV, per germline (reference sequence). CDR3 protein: CASSYKPGQGIFQPQHF. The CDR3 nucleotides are TGTGCCAGCAGTTATAAACCGGGACAGGGTATTTTCCAGCCCCAGCATTTT.

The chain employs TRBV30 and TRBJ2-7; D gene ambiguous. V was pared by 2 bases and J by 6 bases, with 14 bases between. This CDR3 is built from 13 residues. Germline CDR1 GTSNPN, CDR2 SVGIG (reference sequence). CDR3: CAWSITAVSEQYF. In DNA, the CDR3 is TGTGCCTGGAGTATCACCGCAGTTTCCGAGCAGTACTTC.